This T cell receptor (beta chain) was documented in a study of T cell responses to AZD1222 COVID-19 vaccine. Assay used: immunoSEQ multiplex PCR; TCRdb lists only in-frame clones, some missing. The repertoire holds about 120,000 clones, with 90% to 95% as singletons. Turning to this clone: The antigen is unknown.

Germline CDR1 SNHLY, CDR2 FYNNEI. This CDR3 has 15 amino acids. V shed 6 bases and J shed 2 bases, with 14 bases lying between them. Study findings and constraints: Just 5 to 7 AZD1222 recipients were seropositive at baseline.

This receptor was obtained from an adult in good health. V usage is TRBV2 and J usage is TRBJ1-5; D is ambiguous. Source: peripheral blood, taken on day 0 of AZD1222 vaccination. The CDR3 nucleotides read TGTGCCAGCAGGGCACAGCTAATGGGCAATCAGCCCCAGCATTTT. It yields the protein CASRAQLMGNQPQHF.